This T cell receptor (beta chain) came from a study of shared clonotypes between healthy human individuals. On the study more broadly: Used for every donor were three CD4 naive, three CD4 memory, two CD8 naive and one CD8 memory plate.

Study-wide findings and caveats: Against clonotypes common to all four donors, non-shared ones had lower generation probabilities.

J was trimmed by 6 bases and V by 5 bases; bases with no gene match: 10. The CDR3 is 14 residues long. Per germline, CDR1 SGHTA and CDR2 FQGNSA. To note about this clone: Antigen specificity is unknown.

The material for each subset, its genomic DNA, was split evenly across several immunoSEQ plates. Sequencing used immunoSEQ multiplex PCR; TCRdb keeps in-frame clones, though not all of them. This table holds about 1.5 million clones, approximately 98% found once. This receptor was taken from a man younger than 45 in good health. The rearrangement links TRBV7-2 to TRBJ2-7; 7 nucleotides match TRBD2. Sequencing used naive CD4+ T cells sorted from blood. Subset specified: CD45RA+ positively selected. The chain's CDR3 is CASSVTSATFEQYF. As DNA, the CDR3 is TGTGCCAGCAGCGTTACTAGCGCTACCTTCGAGCAGTACTTC.